The 18 T cell receptor beta chains in this list originate from one sample, sequenced in a study of OX40 agonist ivuxolimab in advanced cancers. Repertoires were generated with immunoSEQ multiplex PCR, while TCRdb's copy carries only in-frame clones and drops some. The sample contains 70,000 to 85,000 clones, about four fifths of which appear only once. The sample here was CD4+ or CD8+ T cells sorted from blood, taken in a trial of the OX40 agonist ivuxolimab. All receptors come from an adult with an advanced solid tumor such as melanoma, head and neck, liver or kidney cancer.

The J gene is TRBJ2-5, the V gene TRBV5-4; a possible D gene is TRBD1 (6 bases). This CDR3 has 14 amino acids. The germline V gene encodes CDR1 SGHNT and CDR2 YYREEE (reference sequence). Between the trimmed V and J ends, which lost 3 bases and 1 base, there was a span of 10 bases. In DNA, the CDR3 is TGTGCCAGCAGCTCGGGACACCTCCAAGAGACCCAGTACTTC. Translating gives CASSSGHLQETQYF.

This clone was seen once. The chain recombines TRBV18 with TRBJ2-5, with unresolved D. Germline V gene sequence: CDR1 KGHSH, CDR2 LQKENI. With 3 bases removed from V and 4 bases from J, the gap between germline ends came to 9 bases. This CDR3 has 13 residues. As DNA, the CDR3 is TGTGCCAGCTCACCTCTGGTGGGAGAGACCCAGTACTTC. Amino acid sequence: CASSPLVGETQYF.

This clone was found a few times. The CDR3 sequence: CASSDGYGYTF. The DNA for the CDR3 is TGTGCCAGCAGTGATGGCTATGGCTACACCTTC. This sequence joins TRBV2 and TRBJ1-2, with no clear D. CDR1 SNHLY and CDR2 FYNNEI come from the germline V gene. The CDR3 runs to 11 residues. The V gene lost 3 bases and the J gene lost 4 bases, with 3 bases spanning the gap.

Only a few counts were recorded for this clone. The chain's CDR3 is CASSTDRGAGNTIYF. The CDR3 DNA is TGTGCCAGTAGCACCGACAGGGGTGCTGGAAACACCATATATTTT. This chain links TRBV19 with TRBJ1-3; TRBD1 agrees at 8 bases. V lost 6 bases, J lost 2 bases, and 6 bases stayed unmatched. Germline loops: CDR1 LNHDA, CDR2 SQIVND (reference sequence). The CDR3 has 15 residues.

The rearrangement joins TRBV7-9 to TRBJ2-7, with a tentative D call TRBD2 (5 bases). The CDR3 length is 15 residues. Germline V lookup: CDR1 SEHNR, CDR2 FQNEAQ (reference sequence). Trimming removed 1 base from V and 1 base from J, with 11 bases in between. CDR3 nucleotides: TGTGCCAGCAGCTTAGGTAGGAGGCTGTCCTACGAGCAGTACTTC. This sequence encodes CASSLGRRLSYEQYF. The full variable domain, in which reference TRBV7-9 and TRBJ2-7 provide the parts outside the CDR3, is DTGVSQNPRHKITKRGQNVTFRCDPISEHNRLYWYRQTLGQGPEFLTYFQNEAQLEKSRLLSDRFSAERPKGSFSTLEIQRTEQGDSAMYLCASSLGRRLSYEQYFGPGTRLTVT.

The chain combines TRBV30 with TRBJ1-4; D is possibly TRBD1 (5 bases). Trimming took 2 bases from V and 4 from J, leaving 14 bases between them. This CDR3 is 15 amino acids long. CDR1 GTSNPN and CDR2 SVGIG come from the germline V gene (reference sequence). CDR3: CAWSLLGGSNEKLFF. The DNA of the CDR3 is TGTGCCTGGAGTCTCCTGGGGGGGAGTAATGAAAAACTGTTTTTT. Full variable domain (missing parts from reference TRBV30 and TRBJ1-4): SQTIHQWPATLVQPVGSPLSLECTVEGTSNPNLYWYRQAAGRGLQLLFYSVGIGQISSEVPQNLSASRPQDRQFILSSKKLLLSDSGFYLCAWSLLGGSNEKLFFGSGTQLSVL.

The V gene is TRBV5-1, the J gene TRBJ2-1; D possibly corresponds to TRBD2 (6 bases). V was cut by 0 bases and J by 9 bases, with 10 bases left in between. This CDR3 is built from 13 residues. Per germline, CDR1 SGHRS and CDR2 YFSETQ. The CDR3 nucleotides are TGCGCCAGCAGCTTGGGACTAGTTGGTGAGCAGTTCTTC. It codes for CASSLGLVGEQFF.

The rearrangement links TRBV27 to TRBJ2-1, with 11 bases that match TRBD2. This CDR3 spans 16 amino acids. The germline gives CDR1 MNHEY, CDR2 SMNVEV (reference sequence). The V and J ends lost 3 bases and 4 bases, in that order; junction bases with no gene match: 5. CDR3 nucleotide sequence: TGTGCCAGCAGTTTCGGACTAGCGGGTGGATACAATGAGCAGTTCTTC. This codes for CASSFGLAGGYNEQFF.

This sequence joins TRBV5-5 and TRBJ2-1; perhaps TRBD1 as D (6 bases). V dropped 0 bases and J dropped 6 bases, with 10 bases sitting between them. This CDR3 has 14 residues. Germline V lookup: CDR1 SGHKS, CDR2 YYEKEE (reference sequence). CDR3 residues: CASSLGQVLNEQFF. In DNA, the CDR3 is TGTGCCAGCAGCTTGGGACAGGTTCTCAATGAGCAGTTCTTC.

The chain joins TRBV18 to TRBJ1-1; the match to TRBD1 covers 7 bases. The trim removed 5 bases at V and 5 bases at J, leaving 8 bases unmatched. From germline, CDR1 is KGHSH and CDR2 LQKENI. There are 14 residues in the CDR3. CDR3 residues: CASSLQGFETEAFF. CDR3 nucleotides: TGTGCCAGCTCATTACAGGGGTTCGAAACTGAAGCTTTCTTT.

V usage is TRBV7-2 and J usage is TRBJ1-6; D unresolved. The germline gives CDR1 SGHTA, CDR2 FQGNSA. V shed 5 bases and J shed 2 bases, with 7 bases lying between them. The CDR3 covers 14 residues. The chain's CDR3 is CASSMVPYNSPLHF. Here the CDR3 DNA reads TGTGCCAGCAGCATGGTCCCCTATAATTCACCCCTCCACTTT.

The chain is built from TRBV7-2 and TRBJ2-2; D tentatively fits TRBD1 or TRBD2 (6 bases each). V was trimmed by 2 bases and J by 4 bases, leaving 8 bases between them. In germline, CDR1 is SGHTA, CDR2 FQGNSA. This CDR3 is 14 amino acids long. The CDR3 region has the DNA TGTGCCAGCAGCTTACGGGGGCGCACCGGGGAGCTGTTTTTT. Translating gives CASSLRGRTGELFF. Full variable domain (remainder filled in from reference TRBV7-2 and TRBJ2-2): GAGVSQSPSNKVTEKGKDVELRCDPISGHTALYWYRQSLGQGLEFLIYFQGNSAPDKSGLPSDRFSAERTGGSVSTLTIQRTQQEDSAVYLCASSLRGRTGELFFGEGSRLTVL.

The rearrangement joins TRBV5-4 to TRBJ2-7; D not certain. CDR3 size: 13 residues. CDR1 is SGHNT, CDR2 YYREEE, per germline (reference sequence). V was trimmed by 0 bases and J by 6 bases, leaving 10 bases between them. CDR3 sequence: CASSLAIGGEQYF. The CDR3 DNA is TGTGCCAGCAGCTTGGCAATCGGTGGCGAGCAGTACTTC.

The chain carries TRBV7-9 and TRBJ1-2; a possible D gene is TRBD1 (5 bases). V dropped 0 bases and J dropped 4 bases, with 15 bases sitting between them. This CDR3 region has 16 residues. Germline CDR1 reads SEHNR; CDR2 reads FQNEAQ (reference sequence). CDR3 DNA: TGTGCCAGCAGCTTAGCGGGCCAGGCTAGGGGCTATGGCTACACCTTC. Encoded protein: CASSLAGQARGYGYTF.

Concerning this clone itself: This specimen includes other DNA sequences encoding the same CDR3. V usage is TRBV4-3 and J usage is TRBJ1-1; 7 bases agree with TRBD1. CDR1 and CDR2 (germline): LGHNA, YSLEER. CDR3 length equals 14 residues. The J segment lost 3 bases and the V segment lost 2 bases, leaving 3 bases of the junction unmatched. The CDR3 nucleotides are TGCGCCAGCAGCCAAAGCAGGGGGTACACTGAAGCTTTCTTT. Its translation: CASSQSRGYTEAFF.

This clone was seen a handful of times. The chain is built from TRBV7-7 and TRBJ2-2, with a weak D call TRBD1 (5 bases). CDR1 is SSHAT and CDR2 is FNYEAQ in the germline V gene (reference sequence). V was pared by 0 bases and J by 8 bases, with 10 bases between. CDR3 length: 14 amino acids. The CDR3 region has the DNA TGTGCCAGCAGCTTAGCGGAAGGGGCAGGGGAGCTGTTTTTT. Translated, it gives CASSLAEGAGELFF.

The rearrangement links TRBV18 to TRBJ2-7; 12 bases match TRBD2. The CDR3 is 17 amino acids. Germline-derived CDR1 and CDR2 are KGHSH and LQKENI. V was pared by 3 bases and J by 0 bases, with 6 bases of the junction left unmatched. CDR3 sequence (DNA): TGTGCCAGCTCACCCCGGACTAGCGGGGTGAGCTCCTACGAGCAGTACTTC. Amino acids: CASSPRTSGVSSYEQYF. Looking up the rest from reference TRBV18 and TRBJ2-7 gives the full variable domain: NAGVMQNPRHLVRRRGQEARLRCSPMKGHSHVYWYRQLPEEGLKFMVYLQKENIIDESGMPKERFSAEFPKEGPSILRIQQVVRGDSAAYFCASSPRTSGVSSYEQYFGPGTRLTVT.

The chain is built from TRBV27 and TRBJ2-7; D possibly corresponds to TRBD1 (6 bases). Trimming shortened V by 2 bases and J by 2 bases, and 16 bases separated the two germline ends. The V gene's germline CDR1 is MNHEY and CDR2 SMNVEV (reference sequence). CDR3 length: 16 amino acids. In nucleotides, the CDR3 is TGTGCCAGCAGTTTAGTATTCGGGACAAGTACCTACGAGCAGTACTTC. Translating it yields CASSLVFGTSTYEQYF.